Below, 4 T cell receptor beta chains from the same sample are listed, as sequenced in a study of early T cells in non-severe SARS-CoV-2 infection. TCRdb re-called the 5' RACE reads through MiXCR, storing one row per CDR3 protein. The sample holds some 61,000 distinct CDR3 sequences, approximately 9.9% seen once. Source material: whole blood. These receptors were obtained from an adult who was a healthcare worker with PCR-confirmed SARS-CoV-2 infection or an uninfected control (not recorded which).

With regard to this clonotype: A much larger clone sits a single nucleotide away, making a read error possible. The V call is TRBV6-6, the J call TRBJ2-1, with 9 bases lining up with TRBD1. The CDR3 has 14 amino acids. V trimming: 2 bases; J trimming: 13 bases; junction bases outside the gene matches: 9. The V gene's germline CDR1 is MNHNY and CDR2 SVGAGI (reference sequence). CDR3 sequence reads: CASSYGTGMSDQFF. CDR3 nucleotides: TGTGCCAGCAGTTACGGGACAGGGATGAGTGACCAGTTCTTC.

This clonotype was counted at least ten times. This rearrangement joins TRBV9 to TRBJ2-1, with TRBD2 identical over 15 bases. V lost 4 bases, J lost 4 bases, and 12 bases stayed unmatched. The CDR3 consists of 19 residues. The germline CDR1 and CDR2 sequences are SGDLS and YYNGEE. The CDR3 spells CASSRSGTSGGSLYNEQFF. DNA for the CDR3: TGTGCCAGCAGCCGCAGTGGGACTAGCGGGGGGTCGCTATACAATGAGCAGTTCTTC.

The rearrangement uses TRBV29-1 and TRBJ2-7; perhaps D is TRBD1 or TRBD2 (7 bases each). Per germline, CDR1 SQVTM and CDR2 ANQGSEA. V gave up 3 bases and J gave up 5 bases, with 11 bases separating them. The CDR3 contains 12 residues. Here the CDR3 DNA reads TGCAGCGTTGACAGGGGGGGGAACGAGCAGTACTTC. Translating it yields CSVDRGGNEQYF.

This clonotype was seen repeatedly, ten times or more. The chain joins TRBV7-8 to TRBJ2-5; 10 nucleotides match TRBD2. Germline loops: CDR1 SGHVS, CDR2 FQNEAQ. The CDR3 has 18 amino acids. Germline trimming cut 5 bases from V and 0 bases from J; bases unmatched to any gene: 12. The CDR3 sequence is CASSRVASGGPYQETQYF. The CDR3, as DNA: TGTGCCAGCAGCCGGGTGGCTAGCGGGGGTCCGTACCAAGAGACCCAGTACTTC.